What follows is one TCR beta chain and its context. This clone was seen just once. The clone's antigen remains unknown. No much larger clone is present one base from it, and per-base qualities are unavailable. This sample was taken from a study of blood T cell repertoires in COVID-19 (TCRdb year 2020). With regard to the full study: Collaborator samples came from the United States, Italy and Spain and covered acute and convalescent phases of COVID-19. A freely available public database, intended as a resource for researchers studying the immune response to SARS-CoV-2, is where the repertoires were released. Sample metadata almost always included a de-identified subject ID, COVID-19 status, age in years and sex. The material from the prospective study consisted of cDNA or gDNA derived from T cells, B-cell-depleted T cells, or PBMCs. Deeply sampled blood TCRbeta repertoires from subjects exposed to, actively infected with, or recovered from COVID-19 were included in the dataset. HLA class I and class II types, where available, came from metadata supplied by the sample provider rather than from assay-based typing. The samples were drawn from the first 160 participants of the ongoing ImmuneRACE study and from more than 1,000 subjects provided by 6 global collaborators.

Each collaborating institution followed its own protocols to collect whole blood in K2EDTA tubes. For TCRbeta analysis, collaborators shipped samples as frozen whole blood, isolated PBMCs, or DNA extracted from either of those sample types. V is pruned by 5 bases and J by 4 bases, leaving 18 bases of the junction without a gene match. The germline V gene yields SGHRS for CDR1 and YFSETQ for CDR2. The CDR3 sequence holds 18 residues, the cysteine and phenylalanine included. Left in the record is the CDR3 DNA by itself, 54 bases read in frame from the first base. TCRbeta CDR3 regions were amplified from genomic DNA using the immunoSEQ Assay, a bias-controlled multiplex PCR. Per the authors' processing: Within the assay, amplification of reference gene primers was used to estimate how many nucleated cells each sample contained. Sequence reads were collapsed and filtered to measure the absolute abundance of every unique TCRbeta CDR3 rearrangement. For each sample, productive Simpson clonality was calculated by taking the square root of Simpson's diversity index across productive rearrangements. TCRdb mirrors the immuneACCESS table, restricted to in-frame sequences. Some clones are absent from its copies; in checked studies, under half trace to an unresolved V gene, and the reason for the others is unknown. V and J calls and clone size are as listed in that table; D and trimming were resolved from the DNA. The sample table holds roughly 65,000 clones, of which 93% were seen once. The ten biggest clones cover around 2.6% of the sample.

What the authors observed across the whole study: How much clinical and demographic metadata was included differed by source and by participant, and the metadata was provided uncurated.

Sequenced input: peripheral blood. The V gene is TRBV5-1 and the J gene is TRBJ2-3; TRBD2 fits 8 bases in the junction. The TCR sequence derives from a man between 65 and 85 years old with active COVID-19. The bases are TGCGCCAGCAGTCCTGTCCTAGGTATAGGTAGCGGGGCAGATACGCAGTATTTT. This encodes CASSPVLGIGSGADTQYF.